This T cell receptor beta chain was identified in a study of T cells in Graves' hyperthyroidism and ophthalmopathy. The PBMCs were sourced from fresh peripheral blood (approximately 9 ml). This clonotype has at least ten counts. Between the trimmed V and J ends, which lost 6 bases and 2 bases, there was a span of 8 bases. This CDR3 has 13 amino acids. In germline, CDR1 is MNHEY, CDR2 SMNVEV (reference sequence). Amplification of TCR beta CDR3 regions used RNA as the template. The TCR CDR3 first-round RT-PCR relied on the HTBI primer set. MiXCR, applied by TCRdb to the multiplex PCR reads, yields one record per CDR3 protein. This table holds about 300,000 distinct CDR3 sequences, 10% to 15% found once.

The chain joins TRBV27 to TRBJ1-5, with D maybe TRBD1 (5 bases). This clonotype was sampled from a woman aged 25-40 years with Graves' hyperthyroidism that later progressed to Graves' ophthalmopathy. The sample comprised blood. The CDR3 loop reads CASRQGGNQPQHF. The CDR3, as DNA: TGTGCCAGCAGGCAGGGCGGCAATCAGCCCCAGCATTTT.